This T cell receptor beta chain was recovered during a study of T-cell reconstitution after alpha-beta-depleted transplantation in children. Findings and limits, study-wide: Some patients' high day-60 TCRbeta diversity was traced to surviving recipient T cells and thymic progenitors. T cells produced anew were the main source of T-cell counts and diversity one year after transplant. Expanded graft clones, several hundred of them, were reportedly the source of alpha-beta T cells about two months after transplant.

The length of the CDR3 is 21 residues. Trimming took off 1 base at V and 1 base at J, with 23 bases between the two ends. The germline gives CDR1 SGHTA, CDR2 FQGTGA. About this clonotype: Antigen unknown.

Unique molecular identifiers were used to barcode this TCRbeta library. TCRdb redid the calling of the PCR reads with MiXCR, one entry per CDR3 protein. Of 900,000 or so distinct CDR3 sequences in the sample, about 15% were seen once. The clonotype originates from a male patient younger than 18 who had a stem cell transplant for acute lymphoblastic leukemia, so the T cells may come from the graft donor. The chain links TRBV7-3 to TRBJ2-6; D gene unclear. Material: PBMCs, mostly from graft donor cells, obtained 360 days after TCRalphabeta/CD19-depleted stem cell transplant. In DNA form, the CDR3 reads TGTGCCAGCAGCTTAAGGTTTGGGCGCGGCCCGAGTTGGTCTGGGGCCAACGTCCTGACTTTC. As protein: CASSLRFGRGPSWSGANVLTF.